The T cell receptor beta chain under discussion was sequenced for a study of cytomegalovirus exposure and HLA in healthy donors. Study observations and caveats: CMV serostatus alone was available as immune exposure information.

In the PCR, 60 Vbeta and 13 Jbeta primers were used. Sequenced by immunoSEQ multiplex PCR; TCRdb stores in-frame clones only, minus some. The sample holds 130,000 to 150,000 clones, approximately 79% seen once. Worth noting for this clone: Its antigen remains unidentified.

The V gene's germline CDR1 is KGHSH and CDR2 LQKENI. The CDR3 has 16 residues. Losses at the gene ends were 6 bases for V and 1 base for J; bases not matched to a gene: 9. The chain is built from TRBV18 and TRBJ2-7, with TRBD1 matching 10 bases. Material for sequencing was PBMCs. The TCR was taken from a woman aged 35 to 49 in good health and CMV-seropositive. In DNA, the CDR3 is TGTGCCAGCTCTCCTCTACCGGGACAGGGGTCCTACGAGCAGTACTTC. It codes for CASSPLPGQGSYEQYF.